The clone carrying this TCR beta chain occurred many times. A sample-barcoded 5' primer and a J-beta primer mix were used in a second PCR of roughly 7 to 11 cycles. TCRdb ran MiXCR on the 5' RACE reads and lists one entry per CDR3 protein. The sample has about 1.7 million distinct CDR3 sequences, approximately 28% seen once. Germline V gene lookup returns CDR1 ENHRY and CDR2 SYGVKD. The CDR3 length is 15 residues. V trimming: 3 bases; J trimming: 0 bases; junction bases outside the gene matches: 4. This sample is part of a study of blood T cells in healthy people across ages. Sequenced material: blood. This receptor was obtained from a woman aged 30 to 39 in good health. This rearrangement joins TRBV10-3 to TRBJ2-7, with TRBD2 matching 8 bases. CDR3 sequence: CAISDGLAGSYEQYF. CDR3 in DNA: TGTGCCATCAGTGATGGACTAGCCGGCTCCTACGAGCAGTACTTC.